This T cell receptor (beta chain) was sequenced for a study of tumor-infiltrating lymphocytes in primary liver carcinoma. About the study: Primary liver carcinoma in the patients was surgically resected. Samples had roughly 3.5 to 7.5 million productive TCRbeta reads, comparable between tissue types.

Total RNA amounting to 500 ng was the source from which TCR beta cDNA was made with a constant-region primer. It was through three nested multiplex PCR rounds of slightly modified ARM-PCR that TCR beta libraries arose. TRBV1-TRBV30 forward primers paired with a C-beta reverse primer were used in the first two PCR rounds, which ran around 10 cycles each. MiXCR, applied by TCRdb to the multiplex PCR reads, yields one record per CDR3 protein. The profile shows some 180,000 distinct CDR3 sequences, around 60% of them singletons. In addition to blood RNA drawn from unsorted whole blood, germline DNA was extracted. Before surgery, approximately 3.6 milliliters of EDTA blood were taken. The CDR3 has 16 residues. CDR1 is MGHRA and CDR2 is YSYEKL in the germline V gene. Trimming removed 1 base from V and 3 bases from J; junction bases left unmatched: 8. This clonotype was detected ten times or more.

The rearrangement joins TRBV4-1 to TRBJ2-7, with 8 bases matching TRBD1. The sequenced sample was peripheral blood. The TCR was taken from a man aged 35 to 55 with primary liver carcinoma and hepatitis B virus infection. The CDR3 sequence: CASSQGGQGSYYEQYF. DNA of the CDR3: TGCGCCAGCAGCCAAGGAGGACAGGGTTCCTACTACGAGCAGTACTTC.